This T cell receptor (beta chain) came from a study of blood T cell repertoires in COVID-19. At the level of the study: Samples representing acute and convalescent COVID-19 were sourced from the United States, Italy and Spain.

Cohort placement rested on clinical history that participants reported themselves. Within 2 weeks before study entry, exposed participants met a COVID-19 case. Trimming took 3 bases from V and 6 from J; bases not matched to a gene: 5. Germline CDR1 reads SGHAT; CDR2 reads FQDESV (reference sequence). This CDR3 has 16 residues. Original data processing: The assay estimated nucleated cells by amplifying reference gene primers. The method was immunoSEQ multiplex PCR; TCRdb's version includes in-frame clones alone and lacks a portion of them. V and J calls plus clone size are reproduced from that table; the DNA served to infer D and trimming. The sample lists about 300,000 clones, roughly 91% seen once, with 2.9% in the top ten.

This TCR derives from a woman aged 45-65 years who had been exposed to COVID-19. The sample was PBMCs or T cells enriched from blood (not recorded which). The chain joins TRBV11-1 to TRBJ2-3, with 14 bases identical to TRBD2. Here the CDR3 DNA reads TGTGCCAGCAGCTTCGGACTAGCGGGGGGCGGGGATACGCAGTATTTT. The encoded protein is CASSFGLAGGGDTQYF.